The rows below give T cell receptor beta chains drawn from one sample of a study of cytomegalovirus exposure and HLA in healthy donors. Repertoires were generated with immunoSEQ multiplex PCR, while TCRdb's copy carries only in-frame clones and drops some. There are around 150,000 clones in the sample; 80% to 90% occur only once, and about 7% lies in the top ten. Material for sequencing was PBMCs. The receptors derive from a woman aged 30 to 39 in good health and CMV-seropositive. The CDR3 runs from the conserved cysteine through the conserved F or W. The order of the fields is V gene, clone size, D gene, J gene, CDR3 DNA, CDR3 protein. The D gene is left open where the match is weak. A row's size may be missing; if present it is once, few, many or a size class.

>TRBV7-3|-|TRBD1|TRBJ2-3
TGTGCCAGCAGCCGGGACAGGGATGAGACAGATACGCAGTATTTT
CASSRDRDETDTQYF
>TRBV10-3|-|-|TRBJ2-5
TGTGCCATCAGTGAAGGGAGTCCCGAGACCCAGTACTTC
CAISEGSPETQYF
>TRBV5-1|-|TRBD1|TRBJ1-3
TGCGCCAGCAGCTCCCAGGGGGCAGGAAACACCATATATTTT
CASSSQGAGNTIYF
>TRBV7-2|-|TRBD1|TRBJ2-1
TGTGCCAGCAGCCCTGGGACAGGGAGAAATGAGCAGTTCTTC
CASSPGTGRNEQFF
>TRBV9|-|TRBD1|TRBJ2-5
TGTGCCAGCAGCGTAGCCCGGGACAGAAACAGCCAAGAGACCCAGTACTTC
CASSVARDRNSQETQYF
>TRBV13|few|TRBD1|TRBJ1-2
TGTGCCAGCAGCACCGGGACAGACTATGGCTACACCTTC
CASSTGTDYGYTF
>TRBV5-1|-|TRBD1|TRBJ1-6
TGCGCCAGCAGCTTGACAGGGGACGGTTCACCCCTCCACTTT
CASSLTGDGSPLHF
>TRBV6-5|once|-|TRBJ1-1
TGTGCCAGCAGTTATGGTCAAGGGGGATCCACTGAAGCTTTCTTT
CASSYGQGGSTEAFF
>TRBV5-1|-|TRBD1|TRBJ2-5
TGCGCCAGCAGCTCGGGACAGAACATACCCCAAGAGACCCAGTACTTC
CASSSGQNIPQETQYF
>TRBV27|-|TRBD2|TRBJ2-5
TGTGCCAGCAGTCCAATAGCGGGGGGGAGGAAGACCCAGTACTTC
CASSPIAGGRKTQYF
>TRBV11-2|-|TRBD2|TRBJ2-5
TGTGCCAGCAGCTTCCGGGGACTAGCGGGGGGGCAAGAGACCCAGTACTTC
CASSFRGLAGGQETQYF
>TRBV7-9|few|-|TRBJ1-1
TGTGCCAGCCAACTATCGGGAGGCACTGAAGCTTTCTTT
CASQLSGGTEAFF
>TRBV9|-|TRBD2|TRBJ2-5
TGTGCCAGCAGCGATCGACTAGCGGGGGAGGAGACCCAGTACTTC
CASSDRLAGEETQYF
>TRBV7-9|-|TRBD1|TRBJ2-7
TGTGCCAGCAGCCCTGGACAGGGGCGCTACGAGCAGTACTTC
CASSPGQGRYEQYF
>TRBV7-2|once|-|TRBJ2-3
TGTGCCAGCAGCTCGTCGGTACTAGGCACAGATACGCAGTATTTT
CASSSSVLGTDTQYF
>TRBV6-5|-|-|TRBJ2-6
TGTGCCAGCAGACTACATTCTGGGGCCAACGTCCTGACTTTC
CASRLHSGANVLTF
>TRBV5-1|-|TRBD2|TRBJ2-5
TGCGCCAGCAGGCCCGGGGGGGTGCGAGAGACCCAGTACTTC
CASRPGGVRETQYF
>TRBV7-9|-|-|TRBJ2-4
TGTTCCAGCAGCCAAACAGGGCTAGCCAAAAACATTCAGTACTTC
CSSSQTGLAKNIQYF
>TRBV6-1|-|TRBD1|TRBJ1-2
TGTGCCAGCCACAGGGGTACTAACTATGGCTACACCTTC
CASHRGTNYGYTF
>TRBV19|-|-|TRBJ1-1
TGTGCCAGTAGTCCTCGAGGGGGGGTTTTCACTGAAGCTTTCTTT
CASSPRGGVFTEAFF
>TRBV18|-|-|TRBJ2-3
TGTGCCAGCTCAGCTAATGAAGAGGATACGCAGTATTTT
CASSANEEDTQYF
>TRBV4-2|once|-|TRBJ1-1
TGTGCCAGCAGCCAAGAGATAGCCTGGGACACTGAAGCTTTCTTT
CASSQEIAWDTEAFF
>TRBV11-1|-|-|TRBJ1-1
TGTGCCAGCAGCTTAGTGTCGGGCAGGGCGAACACTGAAGCTTTCTTT
CASSLVSGRANTEAFF
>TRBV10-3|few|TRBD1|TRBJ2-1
TGTGCCATCATGGGGACAGGGGACAATGAGCAGTTCTTC
CAIMGTGDNEQFF
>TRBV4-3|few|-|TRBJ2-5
TGCGCCAGCAGCCAACCCACGGCGGGGGCATGTTTGGAGACCCAGTACTTC
CASSQPTAGACLETQYF
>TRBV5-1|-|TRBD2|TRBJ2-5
TGCGCCAGCAGCTTGGACCCAGCGGGACTTCAAGAGACCCAGTACTTC
CASSLDPAGLQETQYF
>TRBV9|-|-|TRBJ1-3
TGTGCCAGCAGCGCTTTTGGGCAAGGAAACACCATATATTTT
CASSAFGQGNTIYF
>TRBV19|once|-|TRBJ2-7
TGTGCCAGCTCAGGGAGGTACGAGCAGTACTTC
CASSGRYEQYF
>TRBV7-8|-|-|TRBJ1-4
TGTGCCAGCAGCTTAGGGACTGAGGTGTTTTTT
CASSLGTEVFF
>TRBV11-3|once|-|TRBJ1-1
TGTGCCAGCAGCTCGGCAGGTTCGAACACTGAAGCTTTCTTT
CASSSAGSNTEAFF
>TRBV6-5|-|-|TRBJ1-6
TGTGCCAGCAGTTATATGGGGACTGGGAATTCACCCCTCCACTTT
CASSYMGTGNSPLHF
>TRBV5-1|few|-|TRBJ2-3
TGCGCCAGCAGCCCGCGGGACTCCGCAGATACGCAGTATTTT
CASSPRDSADTQYF